The 3 T cell receptor beta chains reported below all come from one sample, sequenced in a study of T-cell reconstitution after alpha-beta-depleted transplantation in children. Unique molecular identifiers were built into the TCRbeta library. TCRdb called the PCR reads again in MiXCR, with one record for every CDR3 protein. The sample lists about 470,000 distinct CDR3 sequences; roughly 43% were seen once. The sequencing used PBMCs, collected before TCRalphabeta/CD19-depleted stem cell transplant. These receptors were taken from a girl aged 2-10 years with aplastic anemia, due to receive a stem cell transplant.

The CDR3 loop reads CASSGSMAERTGELFF. The CDR3 DNA follows: TGCGCCAGCAGCGGTTCTATGGCCGAAAGGACCGGGGAGCTGTTTTTT. The rearrangement links TRBV5-1 to TRBJ2-2; D remains unclear. The CDR3 has 16 residues. V gave up 4 bases and J gave up 5 bases, with 18 bases separating them. In germline, CDR1 is SGHRS, CDR2 YFSETQ.

V and J are TRBV29-1 and TRBJ1-2; 9 nucleotides agree with TRBD1. The V gene end was trimmed by 7 bases and the J gene end by 3 bases; junction bases not matched to a gene: 9. CDR3 length: 14 residues. CDR1 SQVTM and CDR2 ANQGSEA come from the germline V gene. CDR3 sequence: CSAVTGGPYYGYTF. CDR3 DNA: TGCAGCGCCGTGACAGGGGGGCCTTACTATGGCTACACCTTC.

The V and J genes are TRBV5-1 and TRBJ2-7; TRBD1 matches at 9 bases. Germline V gives CDR1 SGHRS, CDR2 YFSETQ. This CDR3 comprises 15 residues. Unmatched junction bases numbered 8, after V lost 4 bases and J lost 3 bases. CDR3 sequence reads: CASSHRGQGGYEQYF. As DNA, the CDR3 is TGCGCCAGCAGCCACAGGGGACAGGGCGGCTACGAGCAGTACTTC.